The clone carrying this T cell receptor (beta chain) was counted a few times. Its antigen remains unknown. These data come from a study of blood T cells in healthy people across ages. General study results and limits: A roughly linear fall in TCR beta diversity per million T cells was seen with increasing age.

Primers used in a second PCR of about 6 to 11 cycles were a sample-barcoded 5' primer and a J-beta primer mix. TCRdb redid the calling of the 5' RACE reads with MiXCR, one entry per CDR3 protein. Among approximately 960,000 distinct CDR3 sequences, almost 30% were seen once, and the ten largest hold roughly 10%. The germline V gene has CDR1 SGHRS and CDR2 YFSETQ. The V segment lost 4 bases and the J segment 6 bases; nucleotides outside the gene matches: 10. This CDR3 is 15 amino acids long. The same data also contributed to another study, on T cells of mothers and their children.

The J gene is TRBJ1-2, the V gene TRBV5-1; 9 nucleotides match TRBD1. Sequences were obtained from blood. The source is a woman in her thirties or forties in good health. The CDR3 region has the DNA TGCGCCAGCAGCGCCCAAACAGGGGGCGCGGATGGCTACACCTTC. It specifies CASSAQTGGADGYTF.